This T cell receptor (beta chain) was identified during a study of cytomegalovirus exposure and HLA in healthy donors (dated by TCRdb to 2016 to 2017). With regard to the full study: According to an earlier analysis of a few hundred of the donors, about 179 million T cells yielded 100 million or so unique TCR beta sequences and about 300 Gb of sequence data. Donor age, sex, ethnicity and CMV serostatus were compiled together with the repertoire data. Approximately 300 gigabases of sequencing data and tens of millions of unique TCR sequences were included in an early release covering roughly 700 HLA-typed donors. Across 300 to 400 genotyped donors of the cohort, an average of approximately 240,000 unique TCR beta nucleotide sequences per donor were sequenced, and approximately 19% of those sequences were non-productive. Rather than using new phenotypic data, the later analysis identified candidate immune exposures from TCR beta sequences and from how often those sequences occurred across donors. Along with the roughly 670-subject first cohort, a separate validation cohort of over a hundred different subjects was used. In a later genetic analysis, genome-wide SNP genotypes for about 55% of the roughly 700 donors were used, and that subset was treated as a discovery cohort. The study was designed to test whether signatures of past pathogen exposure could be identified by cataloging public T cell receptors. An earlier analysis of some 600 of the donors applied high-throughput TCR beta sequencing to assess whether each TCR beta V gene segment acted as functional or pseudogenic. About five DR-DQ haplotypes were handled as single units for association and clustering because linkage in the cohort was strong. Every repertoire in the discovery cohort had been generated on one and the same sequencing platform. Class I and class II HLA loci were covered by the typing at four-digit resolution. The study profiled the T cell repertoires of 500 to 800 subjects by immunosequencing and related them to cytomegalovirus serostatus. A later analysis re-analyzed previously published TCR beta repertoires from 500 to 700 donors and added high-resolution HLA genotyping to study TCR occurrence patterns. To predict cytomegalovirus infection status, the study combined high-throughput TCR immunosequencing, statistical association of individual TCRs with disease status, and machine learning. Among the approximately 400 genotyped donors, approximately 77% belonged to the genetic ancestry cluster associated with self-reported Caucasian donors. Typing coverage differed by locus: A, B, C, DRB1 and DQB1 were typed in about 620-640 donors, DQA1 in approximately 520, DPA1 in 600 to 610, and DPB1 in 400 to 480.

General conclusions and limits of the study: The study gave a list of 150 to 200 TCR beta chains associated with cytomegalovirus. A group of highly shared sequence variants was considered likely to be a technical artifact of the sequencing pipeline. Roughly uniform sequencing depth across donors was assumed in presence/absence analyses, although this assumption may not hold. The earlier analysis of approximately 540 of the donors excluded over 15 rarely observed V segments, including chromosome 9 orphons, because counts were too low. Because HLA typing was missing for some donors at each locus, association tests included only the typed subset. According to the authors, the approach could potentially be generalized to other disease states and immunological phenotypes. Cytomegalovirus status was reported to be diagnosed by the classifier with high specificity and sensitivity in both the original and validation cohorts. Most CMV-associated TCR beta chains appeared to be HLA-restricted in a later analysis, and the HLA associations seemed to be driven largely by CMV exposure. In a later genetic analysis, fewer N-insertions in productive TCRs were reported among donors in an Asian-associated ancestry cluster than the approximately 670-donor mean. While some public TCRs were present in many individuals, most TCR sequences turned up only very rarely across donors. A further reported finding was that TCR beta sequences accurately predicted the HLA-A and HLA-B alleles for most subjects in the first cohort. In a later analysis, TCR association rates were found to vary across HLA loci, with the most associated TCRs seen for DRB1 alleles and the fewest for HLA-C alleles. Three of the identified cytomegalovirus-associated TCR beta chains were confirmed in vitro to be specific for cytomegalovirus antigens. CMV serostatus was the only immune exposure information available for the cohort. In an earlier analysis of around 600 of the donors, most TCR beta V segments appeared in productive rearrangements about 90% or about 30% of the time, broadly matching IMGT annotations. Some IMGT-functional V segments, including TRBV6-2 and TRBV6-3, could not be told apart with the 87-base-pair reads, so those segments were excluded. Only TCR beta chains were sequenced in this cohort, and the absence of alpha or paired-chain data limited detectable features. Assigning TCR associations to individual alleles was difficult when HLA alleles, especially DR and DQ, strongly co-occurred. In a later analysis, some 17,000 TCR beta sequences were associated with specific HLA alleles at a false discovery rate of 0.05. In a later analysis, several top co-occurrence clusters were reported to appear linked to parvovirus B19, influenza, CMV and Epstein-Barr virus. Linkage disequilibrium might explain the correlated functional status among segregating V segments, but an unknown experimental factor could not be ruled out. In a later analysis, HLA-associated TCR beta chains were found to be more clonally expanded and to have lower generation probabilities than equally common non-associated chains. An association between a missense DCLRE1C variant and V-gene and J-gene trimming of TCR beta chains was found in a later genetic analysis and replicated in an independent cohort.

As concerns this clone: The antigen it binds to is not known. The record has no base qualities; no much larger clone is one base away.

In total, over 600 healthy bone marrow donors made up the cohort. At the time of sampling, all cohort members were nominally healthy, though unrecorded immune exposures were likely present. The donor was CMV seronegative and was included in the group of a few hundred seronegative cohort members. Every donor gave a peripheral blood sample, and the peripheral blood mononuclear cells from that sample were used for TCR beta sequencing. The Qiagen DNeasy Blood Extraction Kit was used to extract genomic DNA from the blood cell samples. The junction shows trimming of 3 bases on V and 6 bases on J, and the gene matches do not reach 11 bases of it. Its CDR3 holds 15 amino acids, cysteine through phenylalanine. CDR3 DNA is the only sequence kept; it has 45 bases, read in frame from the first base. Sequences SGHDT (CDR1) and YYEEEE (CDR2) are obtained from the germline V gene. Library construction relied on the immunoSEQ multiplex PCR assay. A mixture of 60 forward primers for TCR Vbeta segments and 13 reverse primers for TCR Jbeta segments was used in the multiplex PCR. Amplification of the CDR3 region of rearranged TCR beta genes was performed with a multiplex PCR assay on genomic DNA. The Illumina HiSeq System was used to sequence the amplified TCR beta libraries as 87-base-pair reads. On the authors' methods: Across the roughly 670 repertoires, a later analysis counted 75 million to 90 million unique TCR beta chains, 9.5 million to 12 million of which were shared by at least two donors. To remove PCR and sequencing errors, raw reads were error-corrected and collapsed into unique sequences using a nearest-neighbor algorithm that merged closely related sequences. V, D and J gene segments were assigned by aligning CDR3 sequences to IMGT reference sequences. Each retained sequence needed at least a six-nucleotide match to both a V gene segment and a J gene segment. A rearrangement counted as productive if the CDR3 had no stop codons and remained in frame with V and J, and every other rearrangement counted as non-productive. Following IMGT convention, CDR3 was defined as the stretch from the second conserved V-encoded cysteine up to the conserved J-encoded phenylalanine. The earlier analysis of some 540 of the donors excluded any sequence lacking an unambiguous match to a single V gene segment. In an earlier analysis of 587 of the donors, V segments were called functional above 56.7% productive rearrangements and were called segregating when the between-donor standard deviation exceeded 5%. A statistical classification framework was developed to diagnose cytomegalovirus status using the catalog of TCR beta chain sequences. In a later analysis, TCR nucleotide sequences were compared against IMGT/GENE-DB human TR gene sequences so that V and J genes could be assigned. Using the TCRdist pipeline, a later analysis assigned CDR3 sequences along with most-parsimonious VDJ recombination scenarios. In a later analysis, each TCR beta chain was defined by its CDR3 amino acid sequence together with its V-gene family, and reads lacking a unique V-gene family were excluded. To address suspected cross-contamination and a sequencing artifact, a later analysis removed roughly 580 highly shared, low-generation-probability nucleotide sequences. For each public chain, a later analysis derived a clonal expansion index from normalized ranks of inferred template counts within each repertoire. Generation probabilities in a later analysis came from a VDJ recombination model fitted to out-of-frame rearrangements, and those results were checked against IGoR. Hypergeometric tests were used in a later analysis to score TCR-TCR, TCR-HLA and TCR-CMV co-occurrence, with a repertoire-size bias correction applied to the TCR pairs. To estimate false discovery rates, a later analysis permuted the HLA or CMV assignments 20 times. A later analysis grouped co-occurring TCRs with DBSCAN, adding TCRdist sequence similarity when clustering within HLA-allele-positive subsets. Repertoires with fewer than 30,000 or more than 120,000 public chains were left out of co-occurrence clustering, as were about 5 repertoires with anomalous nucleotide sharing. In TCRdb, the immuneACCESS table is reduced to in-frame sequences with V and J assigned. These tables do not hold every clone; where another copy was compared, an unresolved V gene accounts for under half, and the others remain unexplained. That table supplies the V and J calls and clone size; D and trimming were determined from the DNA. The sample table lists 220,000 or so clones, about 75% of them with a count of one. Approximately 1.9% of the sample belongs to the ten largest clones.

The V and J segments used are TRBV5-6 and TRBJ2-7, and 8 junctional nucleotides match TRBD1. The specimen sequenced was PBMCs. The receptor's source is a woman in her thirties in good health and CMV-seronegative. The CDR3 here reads CASSSIGTGAGEQYF. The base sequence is TGTGCCAGCAGCTCGATAGGGACAGGCGCGGGCGAGCAGTACTTC.